Each of the 5 T cell receptor beta chains below was sequenced from the same sample in a study of blood T cell repertoires in COVID-19. The method was immunoSEQ multiplex PCR; TCRdb's version includes in-frame clones alone and lacks a portion of them. The sample shows 60,000 to 65,000 clones, 84% of them seen only once. The sample consisted of peripheral blood. The receptors come from a woman aged 60 to 75 with acute or convalescent COVID-19.

The rearrangement uses TRBV2 and TRBJ1-4; D uncertain. V lost 7 bases and J 6 bases, leaving 12 bases between the germline ends. Germline values: CDR1 SNHLY, CDR2 FYNNEI. The CDR3 contains 13 residues. The CDR3 DNA reads TGTGCCAGCATAAGCAGGCCCCATGAAAAACTGTTTTTT. This encodes CASISRPHEKLFF.

The chain recombines TRBV25-1 with TRBJ2-3; tentative D call: TRBD2 (5 bases). Germline assignment: CDR1 MGHDK and CDR2 SYGVNS. V lost 4 bases, J lost 9 bases, and 11 bases lay in between. The CDR3 covers 12 residues. Written as DNA, the CDR3 is TGTGCCAGCAGTGGACAAGAGGGAACGCAGTATTTT. Its protein product is CASSGQEGTQYF.

The chain joins TRBV5-6 to TRBJ1-5, with TRBD1 matching over 10 bases. From germline, CDR1 is SGHDT and CDR2 YYEEEE. V lost 5 bases, J lost 6 bases, and 5 bases stayed unmatched. The CDR3 covers 14 residues. CDR3 protein: CASRKGQGGQPQHF. In DNA form, the CDR3 reads TGTGCCAGCAGGAAAGGACAGGGGGGTCAGCCCCAGCATTTT.

This clone was seen more than once but under ten times. This chain connects TRBV5-1 to TRBJ1-4; D may be TRBD1 (6 bases). Trimming cost V 3 bases and J 8 bases, with 14 bases left between them. The CDR3 runs 14 residues. CDR1 and CDR2 (germline): SGHRS, YFSETQ. The CDR3 sequence is CASSSEGVQEKLFF. CDR3 DNA sequence: TGCGCCAGCAGCTCTGAGGGGGTTCAGGAAAAACTGTTTTTT.

The CDR3 sequence is CAWTGLGEQFF. The CDR3 DNA is TGTGCCTGGACAGGGTTAGGCGAGCAGTTCTTC. V and J are TRBV30 and TRBJ2-1; possible D gene TRBD1, 5 bases. Trimming removed 4 bases from V and 10 bases from J, with 11 bases in between. The length of the CDR3 is 11 residues. Germline V gives CDR1 GTSNPN, CDR2 SVGIG (reference sequence).